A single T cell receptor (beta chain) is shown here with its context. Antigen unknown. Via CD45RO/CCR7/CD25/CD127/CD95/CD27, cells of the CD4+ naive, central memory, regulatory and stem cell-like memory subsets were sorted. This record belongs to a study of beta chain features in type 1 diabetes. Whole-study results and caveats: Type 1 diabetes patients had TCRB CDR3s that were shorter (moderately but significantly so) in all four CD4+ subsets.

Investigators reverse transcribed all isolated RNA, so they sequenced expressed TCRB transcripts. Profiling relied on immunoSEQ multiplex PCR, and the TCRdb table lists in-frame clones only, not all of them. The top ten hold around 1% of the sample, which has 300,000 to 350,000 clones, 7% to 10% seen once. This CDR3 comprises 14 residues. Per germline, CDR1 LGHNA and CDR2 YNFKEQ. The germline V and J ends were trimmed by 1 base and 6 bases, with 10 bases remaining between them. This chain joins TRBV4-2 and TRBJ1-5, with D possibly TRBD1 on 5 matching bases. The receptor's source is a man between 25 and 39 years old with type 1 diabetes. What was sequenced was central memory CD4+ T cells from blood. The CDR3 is CASSQAQGSQPQHF. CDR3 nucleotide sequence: TGTGCCAGCAGCCAAGCCCAGGGAAGTCAGCCCCAGCATTTT.